The clone carrying this TCR beta chain was counted a few times. Antigen specificity is unknown. In making TCR cDNA, 5'RACE template switching added a universal primer site and UMIs to it. TCRdb fed the 5' RACE reads into MiXCR, producing one record per CDR3 protein. This table has roughly 180,000 distinct CDR3 sequences, 6.2% appearing once. The source of the sample is a study of T cells after yellow fever vaccination. Study as a whole: For low cell numbers, libraries were made with SMART-Seq v4 Ultra Low Input. Study observations and caveats: CD4 and CD8 compartments shared a small share of clonotypes.

CDR3 length equals 17 residues. V lost 0 bases to trimming and J lost 2 bases; unmatched junction nucleotides: 5. Germline V gene lookup returns CDR1 SGHRS and CDR2 YFSETQ. The chain links TRBV5-1 to TRBJ2-2; 9 bases fit TRBD2. Sequencing used CD4+ T cells sorted from PBMCs, obtained on the day of the first yellow fever vaccination. This TCR was recovered from a man aged 18 to 30 who received the YFV17D yellow fever vaccine. The CDR3 protein is CASSLAGGGVNTGELFF. CDR3 in DNA: TGCGCCAGCAGCTTGGCCGGCGGGGGGGTTAACACCGGGGAGCTGTTTTTT. The full variable domain, rest sourced from reference TRBV5-1 and TRBJ2-2, is KAGVTQTPRYLIKTRGQQVTLSCSPISGHRSVSWYQQTPGQGLQFLFEYFSETQRNKGNFPGRFSGRQFSNSRSEMNVSTLELGDSALYLCASSLAGGGVNTGELFFGEGSRLTVL.